One sample yielded the 5 T cell receptor beta chains listed below, sequenced in a study of cytomegalovirus exposure and HLA in healthy donors. A multiplex PCR was run with 60 Vbeta primers and 13 Jbeta primers. The repertoire was sequenced with immunoSEQ multiplex PCR; TCRdb's copy has only in-frame clones and lacks some. The data contain around 100,000 clones, about 66% of them seen just once; the ten biggest clones take up 2.1%. The source material was PBMCs. Receptor source: a man in his thirties or forties in good health and CMV-seronegative.

The chain combines TRBV28 with TRBJ2-2; 9 nucleotides align to TRBD1. J gave up 2 bases and V 6 bases, and 7 bases lay outside the gene matches. The CDR3 totals 16 residues. Germline V gives CDR1 MDHEN, CDR2 SYDVKM. CDR3: CASSLGQGLNTGELFF. CDR3 DNA: TGTGCCAGCAGCCTGGGACAGGGTCTTAACACCGGGGAGCTGTTTTTT.

V and J are TRBV5-1 and TRBJ1-1; no reliable D call. The V gene's germline CDR1 is SGHRS and CDR2 YFSETQ. The germline V and J ends were trimmed by 0 bases and 4 bases, with 7 bases remaining between them. The length of the CDR3 is 13 residues. This chain's CDR3 is CASSLGQATEAFF. The CDR3 coding sequence is TGCGCCAGCAGCTTGGGGCAGGCCACTGAAGCTTTCTTT. The complete variable domain, with remaining parts taken from reference TRBV5-1 and TRBJ1-1, reads KAGVTQTPRYLIKTRGQQVTLSCSPISGHRSVSWYQQTPGQGLQFLFEYFSETQRNKGNFPGRFSGRQFSNSRSEMNVSTLELGDSALYLCASSLGQATEAFFGQGTRLTVV.

The chain has TRBV28 and TRBJ2-2, with a tentative D call TRBD2 (5 bases). The CDR3 is 14 amino acids. Germline CDR1 MDHEN, CDR2 SYDVKM. The germline V and J ends were trimmed by 5 bases and 6 bases, with 13 bases remaining between them. The CDR3 here is CASSRGYGAGELFF. In nucleotides, the CDR3 is TGTGCCAGCAGTCGGGGATACGGGGCCGGGGAGCTGTTTTTT.

This chain connects TRBV6-1 to TRBJ2-3; tentative D call: TRBD1 (6 bases). There are 15 residues in the CDR3. V was trimmed by 5 bases and J by 3 bases, leaving 15 bases between them. Germline CDR1 MNHNS, CDR2 SASEGT. CDR3 amino acids: CASSFLGTKTDTQYF. In DNA form, the CDR3 reads TGTGCCAGCAGTTTCCTCGGGACAAAAACAGATACGCAGTATTTT.

The V and J genes are TRBV5-1 and TRBJ2-3, with 8 nucleotides matching TRBD2. Germline V lookup: CDR1 SGHRS, CDR2 YFSETQ. This CDR3 comprises 15 residues. Trimming took 2 bases from V and 5 from J; bases not matched to a gene: 7. Here the CDR3 reads CASSFYGGAGDTQYF. DNA for the CDR3: TGCGCCAGCAGCTTTTACGGGGGGGCAGGAGATACGCAGTATTTT.